The source of this TCR beta chain is a study of T cell responses to AZD1222 COVID-19 vaccine. Sequencing used immunoSEQ multiplex PCR; TCRdb keeps in-frame clones, though not all of them. This table holds about 120,000 clones, around nine tenths found once. On this clone: The antigen remains unidentified.

The study's findings and limits: Clonal diversity was possibly underestimated; the donors were predominantly white British and more often female. Two doses of AZD1222 preceded a rise in Spike-specific TCR breadth and depth.

Trimming cost V 2 bases and J 7 bases, with 6 bases left between them. CDR3 length: 12 amino acids. Germline values: CDR1 KGHSH, CDR2 LQKENI. The receptor comes from an adult in good health. Sequencing used peripheral blood, obtained on day 0 of AZD1222 vaccination. V gene TRBV18 combines with J gene TRBJ2-1; D ambiguous. CDR3 sequence (DNA): TGTGCCAGCTCACCAAGCCGTAATGAGCAGTTCTTC. As protein: CASSPSRNEQFF.